A single T cell receptor beta chain is shown here with its context. There are 15 residues in the CDR3. With 1 base removed from V and 2 bases from J, the gap between germline ends came to 14 bases. CDR1 is GTSNPN and CDR2 is SVGIG in the germline V gene (reference sequence). This sample was included in a study of blood T cell repertoires in COVID-19. Assay used: immunoSEQ multiplex PCR; TCRdb lists only in-frame clones, some missing. This sample has 95,000 to 100,000 clones, with over 80% found just once. The clonotype comes from a man aged 50 to 59 with active COVID-19. The material sequenced was peripheral blood. The V and J genes are TRBV30 and TRBJ1-2; D remains unclear. The CDR3 nucleotides read TGTGCCTGGAGTGATATGAGCTCGCTAAACTATGGCTACACCTTC. Translation: CAWSDMSSLNYGYTF. Full variable domain (missing parts from reference TRBV30 and TRBJ1-2): SQTIHQWPATLVQPVGSPLSLECTVEGTSNPNLYWYRQAAGRGLQLLFYSVGIGQISSEVPQNLSASRPQDRQFILSSKKLLLSDSGFYLCAWSDMSSLNYGYTFGSGTRLTVV.